The clone carrying this TCR beta chain is a singleton in its sample. Its antigen is not known. Naive CD8 cells lacked CD45RO, underwent positive selection for CCR7 and left out terminally differentiated effector memory CD45RA+ cells. Authors' methods: ImmunoSEQ output held junction-only sequences without quality scores, so filtering differed. The assay was immunoSEQ multiplex PCR, and TCRdb's table has in-frame clones only and misses some. That table supplies the V and J calls and clone size; D and trimming were determined from the DNA. Here the sample spans some 2,000,000 clones, approximately 94% being singletons. The CDR3 has 17 residues. From germline, CDR1 is SEHNR and CDR2 FQNEAQ (reference sequence). V was trimmed by 5 bases and J by 2 bases, leaving 20 bases between them. This entry belongs to a study of shared clonotypes between healthy human individuals. Study information: Donors were a couple of women and a few men aged 18 to 49. Three CD4 naive, three CD4 memory, two CD8 naive and one CD8 memory plate were used per donor. Notes on the study in general: Shared across several donors were around 5% of the naive CD4 clonotypes.

The source material was naive CD8+ T cells sorted from blood. This clonotype originated in a young man in good health. The V call is TRBV7-9, the J call TRBJ2-3; maybe TRBD1 (6 bases). In DNA, the CDR3 is TGTGCCAGCAGCCAACAAAATACAGGGCCAGCCACAGATACGCAGTATTTT. Its protein is CASSQQNTGPATDTQYF.